This T cell receptor (beta chain) was sequenced in a study of regulatory T cells in long-lasting Graves disease. Sequencing libraries for TCR beta were prepared with iRepertoire HTBI primers and Arm-PCR of CDR3 regions. TCRdb re-analysed the multiplex PCR reads in MiXCR, keeping a single row per CDR3 protein. The data contain 400,000 or so distinct CDR3 sequences, 20% to 30% of them seen just once; the ten biggest clones take up roughly 30%. This clonotype was seen at least ten times. Time point indicated: persistent/refractory GD, antithyroid drugs over 5 years with positive TRAb. PBMC-derived RNA was used for the TCR library. The source is a female donor with Graves disease. The sequences come from peripheral blood mononuclear cells (PBMCs), collected when the disease was refractory, from a patient treated with antithyroid drugs.

For the CDR3, the DNA is TGTGCCAGCACCAGACTAGCGGGGGGGTACAATGAGCAGTTCTTC. Translating it yields CASTRLAGGYNEQFF. The genes are TRBV6-1 and TRBJ2-1; 14 bases are shared with TRBD2. The CDR3 has 15 amino acids. CDR1 and CDR2 (germline): MNHNS, SASEGT. V lost 7 bases, J lost 4 bases, and 3 bases stayed unmatched.